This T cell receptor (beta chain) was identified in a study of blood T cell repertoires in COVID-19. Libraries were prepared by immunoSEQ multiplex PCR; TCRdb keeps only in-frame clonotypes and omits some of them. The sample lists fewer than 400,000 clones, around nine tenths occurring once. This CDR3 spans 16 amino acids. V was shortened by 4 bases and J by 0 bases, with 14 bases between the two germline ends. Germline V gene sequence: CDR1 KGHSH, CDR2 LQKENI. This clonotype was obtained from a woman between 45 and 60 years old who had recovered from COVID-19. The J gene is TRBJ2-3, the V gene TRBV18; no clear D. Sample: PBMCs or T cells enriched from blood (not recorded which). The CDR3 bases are TGTGCCAGCTCACTAAACTTAGCCACCAGCACAGATACGCAGTATTTT. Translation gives CASSLNLATSTDTQYF.